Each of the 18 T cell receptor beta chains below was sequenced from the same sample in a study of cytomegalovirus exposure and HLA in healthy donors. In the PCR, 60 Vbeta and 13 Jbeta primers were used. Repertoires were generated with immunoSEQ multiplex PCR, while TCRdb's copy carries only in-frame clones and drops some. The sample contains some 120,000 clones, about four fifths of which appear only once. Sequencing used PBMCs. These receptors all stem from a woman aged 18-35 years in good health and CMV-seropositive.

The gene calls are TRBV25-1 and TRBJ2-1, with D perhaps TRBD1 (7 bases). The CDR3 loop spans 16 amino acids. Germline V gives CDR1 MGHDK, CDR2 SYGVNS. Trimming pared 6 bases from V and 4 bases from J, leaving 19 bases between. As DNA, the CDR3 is TGTGCCAGCAGACCCAGGGGGGAGCAACCATACAATGAGCAGTTCTTC. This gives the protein CASRPRGEQPYNEQFF.

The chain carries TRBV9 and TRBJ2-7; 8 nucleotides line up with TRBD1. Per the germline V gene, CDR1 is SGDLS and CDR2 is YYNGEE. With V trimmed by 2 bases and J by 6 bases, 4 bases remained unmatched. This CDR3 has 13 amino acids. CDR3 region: CASSVDRDGEQYF. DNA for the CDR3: TGTGCCAGCAGCGTGGACAGGGACGGCGAGCAGTACTTC.

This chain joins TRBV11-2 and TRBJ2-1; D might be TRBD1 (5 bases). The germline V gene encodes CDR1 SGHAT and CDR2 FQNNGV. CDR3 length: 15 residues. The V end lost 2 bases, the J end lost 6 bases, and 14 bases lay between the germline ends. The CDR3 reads CASSLSTVLINEQFF. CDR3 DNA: TGTGCCAGCAGCTTATCGACAGTCTTGATCAATGAGCAGTTCTTC.

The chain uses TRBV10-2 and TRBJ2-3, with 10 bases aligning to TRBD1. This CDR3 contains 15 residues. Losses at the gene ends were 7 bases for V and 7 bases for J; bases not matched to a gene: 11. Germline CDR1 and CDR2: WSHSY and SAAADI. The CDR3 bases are TGCGCCAGCACTCCTTCGGGACAGGGGCTCCATACGCAGTATTTT. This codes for CASTPSGQGLHTQYF.

For the CDR3, the DNA is TGTGCCAGCAGTTCCTCCGCAGGGCGCACTGAAGCTTTCTTT. This translates into CASSSSAGRTEAFF. V is TRBV28 and J is TRBJ1-1, with TRBD1 as a possible D gene (5 bases). V was shortened by 4 bases and J by 4 bases, with 13 bases between the two germline ends. This CDR3 has 14 amino acids. CDR1 and CDR2 (germline): MDHEN, SYDVKM.

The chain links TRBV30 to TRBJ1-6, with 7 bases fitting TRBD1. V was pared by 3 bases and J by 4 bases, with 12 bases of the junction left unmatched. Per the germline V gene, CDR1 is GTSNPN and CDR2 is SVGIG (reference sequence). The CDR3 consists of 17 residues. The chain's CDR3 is CAWRGSRDSLYNSPLHF. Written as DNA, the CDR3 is TGTGCCTGGAGAGGGAGCCGGGACAGTCTATATAATTCACCCCTCCACTTT.

The CDR3 region has the DNA TGCGCCAGCAGCGACGCAGGGGCTTCCTCCTACAATGAGCAGTTCTTC. This gives the protein CASSDAGASSYNEQFF. The chain has TRBV10-1 and TRBJ2-1; weak D call: TRBD1 (6 bases). V lost 6 bases and J lost 0, with 15 bases in between. Germline lookup yields CDR1 WNHNN and CDR2 SYGVQD (reference sequence). The CDR3 runs 16 residues.

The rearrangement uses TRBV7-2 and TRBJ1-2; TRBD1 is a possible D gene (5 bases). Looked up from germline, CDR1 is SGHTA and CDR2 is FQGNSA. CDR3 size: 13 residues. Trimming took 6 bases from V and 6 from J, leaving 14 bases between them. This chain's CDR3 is CASSFYRGDGYTF. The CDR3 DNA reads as TGTGCCAGCAGTTTTTACCGGGGGGATGGCTACACCTTC.

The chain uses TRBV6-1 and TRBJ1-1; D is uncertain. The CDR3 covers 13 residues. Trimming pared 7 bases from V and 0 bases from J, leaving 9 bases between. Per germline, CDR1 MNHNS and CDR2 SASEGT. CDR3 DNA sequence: TGTGCCAGCACGACATCAGTGAACACTGAAGCTTTCTTT. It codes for CASTTSVNTEAFF.

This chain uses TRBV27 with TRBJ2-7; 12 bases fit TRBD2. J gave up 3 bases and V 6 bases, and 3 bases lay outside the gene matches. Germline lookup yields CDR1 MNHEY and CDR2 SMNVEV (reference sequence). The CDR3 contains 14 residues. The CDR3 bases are TGTGCCAGCAGCCCACTAGCGGGAGGCTACGAGCAGTACTTC. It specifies CASSPLAGGYEQYF.

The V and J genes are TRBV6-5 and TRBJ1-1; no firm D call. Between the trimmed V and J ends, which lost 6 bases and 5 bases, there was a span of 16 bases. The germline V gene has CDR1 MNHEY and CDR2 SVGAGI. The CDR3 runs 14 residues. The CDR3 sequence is CASSPRGSRTEAFF. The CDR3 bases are TGTGCCAGCAGCCCCCGTGGGTCCAGGACTGAAGCTTTCTTT.

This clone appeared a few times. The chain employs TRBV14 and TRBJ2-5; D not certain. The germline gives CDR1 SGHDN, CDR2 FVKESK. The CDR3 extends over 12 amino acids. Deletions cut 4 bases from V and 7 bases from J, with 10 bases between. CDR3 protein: CASSPPGSTQYF. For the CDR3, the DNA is TGTGCCAGCAGCCCCCCCGGGTCGACCCAGTACTTC.

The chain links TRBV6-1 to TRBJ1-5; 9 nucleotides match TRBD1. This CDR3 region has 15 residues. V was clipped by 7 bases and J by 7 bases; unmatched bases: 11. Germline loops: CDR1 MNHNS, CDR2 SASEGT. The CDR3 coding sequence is TGTGCCAGCACCTTGACGGGACAGGGAGGGCAGCCCCAGCATTTT. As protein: CASTLTGQGGQPQHF.

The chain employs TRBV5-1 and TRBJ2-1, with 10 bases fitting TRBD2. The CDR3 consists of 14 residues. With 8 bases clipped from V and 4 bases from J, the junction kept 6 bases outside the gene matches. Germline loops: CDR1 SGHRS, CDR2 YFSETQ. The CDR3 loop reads CASSSGSGYNEQFF. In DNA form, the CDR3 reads TGCGCCAGTTCTAGCGGGAGCGGTTACAATGAGCAGTTCTTC.

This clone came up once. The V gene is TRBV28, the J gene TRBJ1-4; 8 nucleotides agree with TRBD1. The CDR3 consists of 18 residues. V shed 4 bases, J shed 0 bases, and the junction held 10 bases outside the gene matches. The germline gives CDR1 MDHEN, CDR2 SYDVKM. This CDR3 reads CASSSTGAFGATNEKLFF. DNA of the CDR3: TGTGCCAGCAGTTCGACAGGGGCGTTCGGGGCAACTAATGAAAAACTGTTTTTT.

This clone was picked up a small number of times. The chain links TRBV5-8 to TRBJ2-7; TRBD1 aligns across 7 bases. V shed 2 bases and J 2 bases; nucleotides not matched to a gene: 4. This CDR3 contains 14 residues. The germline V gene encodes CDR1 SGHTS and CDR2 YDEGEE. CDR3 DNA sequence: TGTGCCAGCAGCTTCCGGGACAGCACCTACGAGCAGTACTTC. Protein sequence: CASSFRDSTYEQYF. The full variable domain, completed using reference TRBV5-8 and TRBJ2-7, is EAGVTQSPTHLIKTRGQQATLRCSPISGHTSVYWYQQALGLGLQFLLWYDEGEERNRGNFPPRFSGRQFPNYSSELNVNALELEDSALYLCASSFRDSTYEQYFGPGTRLTVT.

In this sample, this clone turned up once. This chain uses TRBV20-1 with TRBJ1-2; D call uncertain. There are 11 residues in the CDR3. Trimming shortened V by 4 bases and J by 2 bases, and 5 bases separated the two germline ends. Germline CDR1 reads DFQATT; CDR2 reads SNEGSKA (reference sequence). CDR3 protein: CSATENYGYTF. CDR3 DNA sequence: TGCAGTGCTACCGAGAACTATGGCTACACCTTC.

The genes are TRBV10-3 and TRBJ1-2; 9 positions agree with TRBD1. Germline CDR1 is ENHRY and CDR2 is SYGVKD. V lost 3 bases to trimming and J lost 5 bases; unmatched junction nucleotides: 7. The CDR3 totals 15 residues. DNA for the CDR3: TGTGCCATCAGTGACCTCCCGACAGGGGGGTATGGCTACACCTTC. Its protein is CAISDLPTGGYGYTF.